This is a list of T cell receptor beta chains from one sample in a study of CD8 T cells in ankylosing spondylitis. A single record per CDR3 protein comes from TCRdb applying MiXCR to the 5' RACE reads. Found here are around 250,000 distinct CDR3 sequences, about 18% of them singletons; the top ten hold less than 35%. Sequencing was performed on blood, either unsorted or a sorted T cell fraction (not recorded which). The receptors come from a male donor with ankylosing spondylitis or in good health (not recorded which). CDR3s include the opening cysteine and the closing phenylalanine or tryptophan. D genes are given only for firm matches. The size of a clone is reported for some rows only, either as once, few or many, or as a class for expanded clones.

abundance | j_gene | v_gene | d_gene | CDR3nt | CDR3aa
many | TRBJ2-5 | TRBV6-1 | . | TGTGCCAGCCTCGTCGAATCCTCAGGAGAGACCCAGTACTTC | CASLVESSGETQYF
many | TRBJ2-1 | TRBV29-1 | . | TGCAGCGTTGATTCTAGCGCCTACAATGAGCAGTTCTTC | CSVDSSAYNEQFF
. | TRBJ2-5 | TRBV3-1 | . | TGTGCCAGCAGCCAAGAAAGGGACACCGGGAAAGAGACCCAGTACTTC | CASSQERDTGKETQYF
. | TRBJ2-2 | TRBV4-2 | TRBD2 | TGTGCCAGCAGCCTATACGGGGGGATCGGCACCGGGGAGCTGTTTTTT | CASSLYGGIGTGELFF
. | TRBJ2-7 | TRBV28 | TRBD1 | TGTGCCAGCAGTTCCGAGGACAGGCCCAGCTCCTACGAGCAGTACTTC | CASSSEDRPSSYEQYF
. | TRBJ2-1 | TRBV29-1 | TRBD2 | TGCAGCGCAAGACCGGGAGGGCCCCACAATAAGCAGTTCTTC | CSARPGGPHNKQFF
few | TRBJ2-7 | TRBV29-1 | . | TGCAGCGTTGAAGATAAAACAGGGCGAGTCTACGAGCAGTACTTC | CSVEDKTGRVYEQYF
. | TRBJ2-1 | TRBV7-9 | TRBD1 | TGTGCCAGCAGCTTGTCCGGGACAGAGCTCAATGAGCAGTTCTTC | CASSLSGTELNEQFF
. | TRBJ1-6 | TRBV20-1 | . | TGCAGTGCCTTAGGACACCCTCGCGCGGCTCTAGATAATTCACCCCTCCACTTT | CSALGHPRAALDNSPLHF
few | TRBJ2-3 | TRBV4-3 | . | TGCGCCAGCAGCCAAGAGTGGCGTATGACAGATACGCAGTATTTT | CASSQEWRMTDTQYF
many | TRBJ1-3 | TRBV18 | TRBD1 | TGTGCCAGCTCACCGGACAGGGTCGGATCTGGAAACACCATATATTTT | CASSPDRVGSGNTIYF
few | TRBJ2-2 | TRBV6-1 | . | TGTGCCAGCAGGGACCCCGCGAGTGAGGGCACCGGGGAGCTGTTTTTT | CASRDPASEGTGELFF
. | TRBJ2-4 | TRBV27 | . | TGTGCCAGCAGTCCCCAGGGGACGGGGAACATTCAGTACTTC | CASSPQGTGNIQYF
many | TRBJ2-3 | TRBV7-2 | TRBD1 | TGTGCCAGCAGCCGAAGGACAGGGAGCACAGATACGCAGTATTTT | CASSRRTGSTDTQYF
few | TRBJ1-5 | TRBV27 | . | TGTGCCAGCAGGCTCTCGGGGACTAGCAATCAGCCCCAGCATTTT | CASRLSGTSNQPQHF
. | TRBJ2-3 | TRBV7-2 | TRBD1 | TGTGCCAGCAGCCCCATTGGGACAGGCACAGATACGCAGTATTTT | CASSPIGTGTDTQYF
. | TRBJ2-7 | TRBV11-2 | . | TGTGCCAGCAGCAGTAGGGTAAGACCCTACGAGCAGTACTTC | CASSSRVRPYEQYF
many | TRBJ2-3 | TRBV2 | . | TGTGCCAGCTGGGCGGGACTGAGCACAGATACGCAGTATTTT | CASWAGLSTDTQYF
. | TRBJ2-7 | TRBV2 | . | TGTGCCAGCAGAAACATGGAGTCGCGGACACACTACGAGCAGTACTTC | CASRNMESRTHYEQYF
. | TRBJ2-1 | TRBV7-8 | TRBD2 | TGTGCCAGCAGCTTATGGACTAGTGCCTTCAATGAGCAGTTCTTC | CASSLWTSAFNEQFF
. | TRBJ2-7 | TRBV9 | TRBD1 | TGTGCCGGCAGCCCGACAGGGGGCAGCTCCTACGAGCAGTACTTC | CAGSPTGGSSYEQYF
. | TRBJ2-7 | TRBV10-3 | . | TGTGCCATCAGTGAGCCCTTGGGGGCCTACGAGCAGTACTTC | CAISEPLGAYEQYF
. | TRBJ2-1 | TRBV5-6 | . | TGTGCCAGCAGCTACACCAGACCAATCAACAATGAGCAGTTCTTC | CASSYTRPINNEQFF
. | TRBJ1-2 | TRBV25-1 | . | TGTGCCAGCAGTGATCCATCCCGGGCCCCATACTCCGGCTACACCTTC | CASSDPSRAPYSGYTF
many | TRBJ2-7 | TRBV27 | . | TGTGCCAGCAGTCCCGACGAGGAGCGGGTGGATTACGAGCAGTACTTC | CASSPDEERVDYEQYF
. | TRBJ2-1 | TRBV6-4 | TRBD2 | TGTGCCAGCAGCCAAGCGGGAGACTCCTACAATGAGCAGTTCTTC | CASSQAGDSYNEQFF
few | TRBJ1-2 | TRBV7-2 | . | TGTGCCAGCAGCCCGGGGGGGTCGGGCTATGGCTACACCTTC | CASSPGGSGYGYTF
many | TRBJ1-6 | TRBV2 | . | TGTGCCAGCAGTCCATGGTCCTGGTGGGATTCACCCCTCCACTTT | CASSPWSWWDSPLHF
. | TRBJ2-3 | TRBV6-5 | . | TGTGCCAGCAGTTACAGTGTGGAACCCGTAAGCACAGATACGCAGTATTTT | CASSYSVEPVSTDTQYF
many | TRBJ2-2 | TRBV29-1 | . | TGCAGCGTTCGGTGGGACACCGGGGAGCTGTTTTTT | CSVRWDTGELFF
many | TRBJ2-1 | TRBV29-1 | . | TGCAGCCTGGGACTCGACTCCTACAATGAGCAGTTCTTC | CSLGLDSYNEQFF
many | TRBJ2-3 | TRBV11-2 | . | TGTGCCAGCAGCTCCCGGGCGAACACAGATACGCAGTATTTT | CASSSRANTDTQYF
few | TRBJ2-1 | TRBV14 | TRBD2 | TGTGCCAGCAGCCAGACTAGCGGGAGAATGGACAATGAGCAGTTCTTC | CASSQTSGRMDNEQFF
. | TRBJ2-5 | TRBV5-1 | . | TGCGCCAGCAGCTTGGGGGCTCCGGGAAGTGGAGAGACCCAGTACTTC | CASSLGAPGSGETQYF
. | TRBJ2-7 | TRBV6-2/TRBV6-3 | . | TGTGCCAGCAGTTACTCGGAGGGGGCCTACGAGCAGTACTTC | CASSYSEGAYEQYF
many | TRBJ2-7 | TRBV7-9 | . | TGTGCCAGCAGCTTAGATGGTGGGCAGGACTACGAGCAGTACTTC | CASSLDGGQDYEQYF
once | TRBJ2-1 | TRBV15 | TRBD2 | TGCGCCACCAGCAGAGATAGACTAGCGGTAGGTGAGCAGTTCTTC | CATSRDRLAVGEQFF
. | TRBJ1-1 | TRBV5-1 | . | TGCGCCAGCAGCGGAAAACAGGGTGGCACTGAAGCTTTCTTT | CASSGKQGGTEAFF
few | TRBJ1-2 | TRBV4-1 | . | TGCGCCAGCAGCCAAGATATGGAGGGGTATGGCTACACCTTC | CASSQDMEGYGYTF
. | TRBJ2-1 | TRBV4-2 | TRBD2 | TGTGCCAGCAGCGGACTAGCGGGAGGACAAACAATTAGCTCCTACAATGAGCAGTTCTTC | CASSGLAGGQTISSYNEQFF
many | TRBJ2-7 | TRBV20-1 | . | TGCAGTGCTAGAGATCAGGGAGCCCCCTACGAGCAGTACTTC | CSARDQGAPYEQYF
many | TRBJ2-2 | TRBV11-2 | TRBD2 | TGTGCCAGCAGCTTAGTTGGGTCGGCGGGAGGGTTCGGCGGGGAGCTGTTTTTT | CASSLVGSAGGFGGELFF
. | TRBJ2-2 | TRBV4-3 | . | TGCGCCAGCAGCCAGGTGGAAGCGGGCACCGGGGAGCTGTTTTTT | CASSQVEAGTGELFF
few | TRBJ2-1 | TRBV5-1 | TRBD2 | TGCGCCAGCAGCCCGGGGAAGGGACTAGCGGGAGGTTCCTCCTACAATGAGCAGTTCTTC | CASSPGKGLAGGSSYNEQFF
many | TRBJ2-5 | TRBV6-1 | . | TGTGCCAGCAGTCATCCGGGACTCGAGCTGTACCAAGAGACCCAGTACTTC | CASSHPGLELYQETQYF
few | TRBJ2-3 | TRBV29-1 | . | TGCAGCGTTGGATCGGTGGGGGGGGCGAGCACAGATACGCAGTATTTT | CSVGSVGGASTDTQYF
. | TRBJ2-2 | TRBV20-1 | . | TGCAGTGGGGGGAGGTTCGGGGAGCTGTTTTTT | CSGGRFGELFF
. | TRBJ1-2 | TRBV3-1 | . | TGTGCCAGCAGCCAAGATCAAATGCTCCCGCGCGGCTACACCTTC | CASSQDQMLPRGYTF
few | TRBJ2-1 | TRBV7-9 | TRBD2 | TGTGCCAGCAGCGGAACTAGCGGTACCAATGAGCAGTTCTTC | CASSGTSGTNEQFF
many | TRBJ2-5 | TRBV9 | TRBD1 | TGTGCCACCCGCAGGGGGAGACCTCAAGAGACCCAGTACTTC | CATRRGRPQETQYF
few | TRBJ2-1 | TRBV20-1 | . | TGCAGTGCTAGATTAGTTTTCGGTAACAATGAGCAGTTCTTC | CSARLVFGNNEQFF
. | TRBJ1-3 | TRBV11-2 | TRBD1 | TGTGCCAGCAGCTTAGACCCAGGGGGTGGAAACACCATATATTTT | CASSLDPGGGNTIYF
. | TRBJ2-1 | TRBV5-1 | TRBD1 | TGCGCCAGCAGCCCCGGGACAGAGGCCTACAATGAGCAGTTCTTC | CASSPGTEAYNEQFF